This T cell receptor (beta chain) was observed in a study of blood T cell repertoires in COVID-19. Study-wide context: Some COVID-19 samples were acute and others convalescent; all came from the United States, Italy and Spain. Sources were T cells, B-cell-depleted T cells, or PBMCs; the material itself was cDNA or gDNA.

In the original workflow: Reference gene primer amplification gave estimated nucleated cell counts. Repertoires were generated with immunoSEQ multiplex PCR, while TCRdb's copy carries only in-frame clones and drops some. V, J and clone size are taken as reported in that table, and D and trimming were inferred from the DNA itself. The sample lists hundreds of thousands of clones; 75% to 85% were seen once. This clone appeared a single time. While infection was still active, Seattle patients were enrolled and then followed longitudinally. With 4 bases removed from V and 3 bases from J, the gap between germline ends came to 11 bases. The CDR3 totals 14 residues. Germline assignment: CDR1 SGDLS and CDR2 YYNGEE.

The chain links TRBV9 to TRBJ1-5; D is perhaps TRBD1 (6 bases). This clonotype originated in a man aged 45-60 years with COVID-19, enrolled during active disease. The sample was peripheral blood. The CDR3, as DNA: TGTGCCAGCAGCACAGGGTGGGTCAATCAGCCCCAGCATTTT. Translated, it gives CASSTGWVNQPQHF.